Listed below are T cell receptor beta chains from one sample, sequenced in a study of response to subunit inactivated influenza vaccine. TCRdb reprocessed the RT-PCR reads with MiXCR, giving one entry per CDR3 protein. Here the sample spans 650,000 or so distinct CDR3 sequences, approximately 15% being singletons. The specimen comprised PBMCs from blood, sampled roughly 15 days before vaccination. Source of these receptors: a man in his fifties or sixties who received an inactivated influenza vaccine. Both conserved end residues are part of each CDR3. The D gene is left open where the match is weak. Only some rows state a clone size, as once, few, many or a class for expanded clones.

V gene	D gene	J gene	clone size	CDR3 protein	CDR3 DNA
TRBV19	.	TRBJ2-7	.	CASSIRIPGDEQYF	TGTGCCAGTAGTATTAGAATTCCTGGGGACGAGCAGTACTTC
TRBV7-2	.	TRBJ1-4	few	CASSGSNEKLFF	TGTGCCAGCAGCGGCTCCAATGAAAAACTGTTTTTT
TRBV20-1	.	TRBJ1-2	few	CSVVPTANYGYTF	TGCAGTGTGGTACCGACAGCTAACTATGGCTACACCTTC
TRBV12-3/TRBV12-4	.	TRBJ2-1	few	CASSSGHPEQFF	TGTGCCAGCAGTTCGGGACACCCAGAGCAGTTCTTC
TRBV5-1	TRBD2	TRBJ2-1	many	CASSYGTSGDEQFF	TGCGCCAGCAGCTACGGGACTAGCGGTGATGAGCAGTTCTTC
TRBV3-1	TRBD2	TRBJ2-1	many	CASSQAPGLVRNEQFF	TGTGCCAGCAGCCAGGCCCCGGGACTAGTGCGGAATGAGCAGTTCTTC
TRBV4-2	.	TRBJ2-5	few	CASKGGAQETQYF	TGTGCCAGCAAGGGCGGGGCCCAAGAGACCCAGTACTTC
TRBV12-3/TRBV12-4	.	TRBJ2-7	few	CASSAGALYEQYF	TGTGCCAGCAGTGCCGGGGCTCTTTACGAGCAGTACTTC
TRBV12-3/TRBV12-4	.	TRBJ2-7	many	CASSVLPFEQYF	TGTGCCAGCAGTGTATTGCCCTTCGAGCAGTACTTC
TRBV6-1	.	TRBJ1-2	.	CASRVRGLSYGYTF	TGTGCCAGCAGGGTCAGAGGGCTGAGCTATGGCTACACCTTC
TRBV4-3	.	TRBJ2-7	many	CASSQDLYRVGEQYF	TGCGCCAGCAGCCAAGATCTCTACAGGGTGGGGGAGCAGTACTTC
TRBV30	.	TRBJ2-4	.	CAWGRGAKNIQYF	TGTGCCTGGGGTCGAGGGGCCAAAAACATTCAGTACTTC
TRBV20-1	TRBD1	TRBJ2-7	.	CSARNPTGLGQYF	TGCAGTGCTAGGAACCCGACAGGGTTAGGGCAGTACTTC
TRBV27	.	TRBJ1-3	few	CASSQSPIPRTEDTIYF	TGTGCCAGCAGCCAAAGTCCCATACCACGGACCGAGGACACCATATATTTT
TRBV30	.	TRBJ2-1	few	CAWSASVSSYNEQFF	TGTGCCTGGAGTGCAAGCGTTAGCTCCTACAATGAGCAGTTCTTC
TRBV7-9	.	TRBJ2-5	few	CASSRSGGEETQYF	TGTGCCAGCAGCCGTTCGGGGGGCGAAGAGACCCAGTACTTC